One sample yielded the 4 T cell receptor beta chains listed below, sequenced in a study of blood T cell repertoires in COVID-19. TCRdb's copy holds only in-frame clones and misses some; the assay was immunoSEQ multiplex PCR. The sample lists about 160,000 clones, roughly 87% seen once, with roughly 3.9% in the top ten. Sequenced: peripheral blood. The receptors stem from an older woman who had recovered from COVID-19.

CDR3 DNA: TGTGCCAGCAGTCCCCACTTACCTTACAACACTGAAGCTTTCTTT. Its protein is CASSPHLPYNTEAFF. This chain joins TRBV28 and TRBJ1-1; D is ambiguous. Trimming took off 5 bases at V and 2 bases at J, with 15 bases between the two ends. CDR3 length equals 15 residues. In germline, CDR1 is MDHEN, CDR2 SYDVKM.

The chain combines TRBV7-3 with TRBJ2-3; 8 bases agree with TRBD2. The germline CDR1 and CDR2 sequences are SGHTA and FQGTGA. The V and J ends lost 1 base and 2 bases, in that order; junction bases with no gene match: 2. The CDR3 is 15 amino acids. The CDR3 is CASSLIAGTTDTQYF. The CDR3 nucleotides are TGTGCCAGCAGCTTAATAGCGGGAACCACAGATACGCAGTATTTT.

This clone was detected only once. This chain connects TRBV6-5 to TRBJ2-5, with no clear D. Per germline, CDR1 MNHEY and CDR2 SVGAGI. The CDR3 has 13 amino acids. With 6 bases removed from V and 3 bases from J, the gap between germline ends came to 11 bases. In DNA form, the CDR3 reads TGTGCCAGCAGCTTTGAGAGGAAAGAGACCCAGTACTTC. Amino acid sequence: CASSFERKETQYF.

The rearrangement joins TRBV6-1 to TRBJ1-3; D call uncertain. Trimming left V 1 base short and J 2 bases short, with 9 bases between. This CDR3 spans 15 amino acids. CDR1 and CDR2 (germline): MNHNS, SASEGT. The CDR3 loop is CASSEVGRAGNTIYF. Written as DNA, the CDR3 is TGTGCCAGCAGTGAAGTAGGGCGGGCTGGAAACACCATATATTTT.